This paragraph reports one TCR beta chain. Its antigen is still unknown. The record originates from a study of a mutant IDH1 vaccine in newly diagnosed glioma. CDR1 and CDR2 (germline): LGHNA, YSLEER. The CDR3 has 13 amino acids. The germline V and J ends were trimmed by 3 bases and 10 bases, with 16 bases remaining between them. Assay: immunoSEQ multiplex PCR; the TCRdb copy retains only in-frame clones and omits some. Among about 36,000 clones, approximately 80% were seen once, and the ten largest hold 9.5% to 13%. Time point indicated: week 5, during vaccination. Doses consisted of 300 ug of mutant IDH1 20-mer peptide each, paired with topical imiquimod.

The starting material was PBMCs, obtained from a glioma patient whose treatment included an IDH1 peptide vaccine. V is TRBV4-3 and J is TRBJ2-7, with a tentative D call TRBD2 (7 bases). The source of this sequence is a man aged 50 to 60 with glioma. The DNA for the CDR3 is TGCGCCAGCAGCCAGGGAGTAGGGGGGGATCAGTACTTC. Encoded protein: CASSQGVGGDQYF.